This record concerns one TCR beta chain sequence. Its cognate antigen is unknown. The CDR3 extends over 15 amino acids. Trimming removed 2 bases at V and 4 bases at J, with 14 bases between. Germline loops: CDR1 LGHNA, CDR2 YSLEER. These data are taken from a study of T cells after yellow fever vaccination. Findings and caveats of the study: Subsequent booster samples again held most clones from primary vaccination (more than 95% CD4, roughly 88% CD8). A weaker but faster secondary response was observed, peaking on day 5 versus 15. Abundant bulk-population clonotypes could contaminate the FACS-sorted repertoires.

TCRdb analysed the 5' RACE reads with MiXCR anew, one entry per CDR3 protein. The sample carries under 550,000 distinct CDR3 sequences, just over 20% recorded once. This sequence originates from a man younger than 35 who received the YFV17D yellow fever vaccine. This chain links TRBV4-3 with TRBJ1-1, with TRBD1 as a possible D gene (6 bases). The sequencing used PBMCs, collected 21 days after the first yellow fever vaccination. Here the CDR3 reads CASSQKGGGITEAFF. CDR3 bases: TGCGCCAGCAGCCAAAAGGGGGGAGGGATCACTGAAGCTTTCTTT.